This T cell receptor (beta chain) was captured by sequencing in a study of blood T cells in healthy people across ages (dated by TCRdb to the mid-2010s). About the investigation overall: Template switching captured roughly one uniquely barcoded TCR beta cDNA molecule per two T cells in model experiments. Using deep sequencing normalized with unique cDNA molecular identifiers, the study measured how TCR beta repertoire diversity changes with age. To avoid experimental bias, donors of different ages were randomly spread across the sequencing lanes. Two additional independent replicas of 1 million unique cDNA reads from the same blood draw were analyzed for two donors (one aged 18 to 30 and one aged 80 or older). Four age groups were formed from the donors: young (average approximately 17 years), middle-aged (approximately 41), aged (approximately 60) and long-lived (roughly 88).

Here is what the overall study found, with its caveats: The long-lived group showed more naive CD4+ T cells, fewer expanded clones and increased TCR diversity than the aged group, suggesting age selection. Estimates of total diversity based on one million sequenced T cells were considered lower bounds and underestimates. The CMV infection status of donors was not known, potentially confounding age-related changes in expanded clonotypes. There was a strong correlation between observed TCR beta diversity and the percentage of naive T cells measured by flow cytometry. Because profiling used bulk unsorted PBMCs, naive and antigen-experienced compartments could not be compared conclusively. Observed TCR beta diversity per million T cells fell roughly linearly with age, and a significant reduction was already apparent by age roughly 40.

The donors were roughly 40 Caucasian individuals from Russia, aged roughly 6 to 90 years, who were systemically healthy. Approximately 9.3 milliliters of peripheral blood were collected from each donor into EDTA-treated Vacutainer tubes. PBMCs were isolated by Ficoll-Paque density-gradient centrifugation, with at least 6 million obtained per sample. Total RNA was extracted from PBMCs with Trizol reagent, with at least 5.5 micrograms obtained per sample. The percentages of naive CD45RAhigh/CD27high T cells were determined by flow cytometry on a PBMC aliquot from every donor. Reading the germline V gene gives CDR1 LGHNA and CDR2 YNFKEQ. The CDR3 measures 14 amino acids from cysteine to phenylalanine. Of the read, only the CDR3 DNA is kept; its 42 bases are in frame from base 1. Relative to germline, V is missing 1 base and J is missing 8 bases, with 4 bases of the junction outside any gene match. Notes on this clonotype: Its specific antigen is unknown. Per-nucleotide qualities are absent, and no much larger clonotype sits a single base away.

Libraries came from 5' RACE. Instrument on record: Illumina HiSeq 2500. A second PCR of roughly 7 to 11 cycles was performed with a sample-barcoded 5' primer and a J-beta primer mix. Each TCR beta cDNA molecule received a unique molecular identifier from a template-switch 5' adaptor carrying 12 random nucleotides. At least 2.5 million CDR3-containing paired-end reads were obtained from each sample. First-strand cDNA was synthesized from all RNA with the Mint cDNA synthesis kit, primed by a TRBC-specific oligonucleotide. All cDNA was treated with uracil-DNA glycosylase and then went through a first 18-cycle PCR with the universal primers M1SS and BC2_uni_R. Processing in the source paper ran as follows. Normalization of each sample was performed by random selection of 1 million high-quality reads, each carrying a distinct molecular identifier. Reads with shared molecular identifiers were discarded instead of being binned into consensus sequences. MiTCR, run with a Q25 quality threshold and the strictest error-elimination algorithm, handled CDR3 identification, clonotype clustering and error correction. A nonparametric unseen species model with Euler transformation was used to estimate lower-bound total TCR beta diversity. TCRdb trimmed the raw reads at Q25, called clones with MiXCR and kept productive beta chains. Rows are unified per CDR3 protein, each entry keeping the most common DNA and genes. None of the V and J calls come from the authors' own analysis; TCRdb made them. The sample has over 700,000 distinct CDR3 sequences on record, 50% to 65% of them singletons. Approximately 41% of the sample lies in the top ten.

Input material: blood. This clonotype was sampled from an elderly man in good health. The rearranged chain carries TRBV4-2 and TRBJ2-5; TRBD1 lines up with 10 middle nucleotides. The DNA sequence is TGTGCCAGCAGCCAAGGGACAGGGGGAATTACCCAGTACTTC. This yields the protein CASSQGTGGITQYF.